A selection of T cell receptor beta chains follows, all from one sample in a study of cytomegalovirus exposure and HLA in healthy donors. Sequenced by immunoSEQ multiplex PCR; TCRdb stores in-frame clones only, minus some. Its listing shows 180,000 or so clones. Sequences were obtained from PBMCs. These receptors were collected from a woman between 18 and 30 years old in good health and CMV-seropositive. Both conserved end residues are part of each CDR3. The D gene is left open where the match is weak.

j_call cdr3_length d_call v_call cdr3_nt cdr3_aa
TRBJ1-2 12 TRBD1 TRBV10-3 TGTGCTTCCAGGGGGATCGGCTATGGCTACACCTTC CASRGIGYGYTF
TRBJ2-1 16 TRBD2 TRBV7-2 TGTGCCAGCAGCGGATCTAGCGGGATCTCCTACAATGAGCAGTTCTTC CASSGSSGISYNEQFF
TRBJ1-2 11 - TRBV2 TGTGCCAGCAATCGAGGAGATGGCTACACCTTC CASNRGDGYTF
TRBJ2-5 14 TRBD1 TRBV5-1 TGCGCCAGCAGCTGGACAGGAGACCAAGAGACCCAGTACTTC CASSWTGDQETQYF
TRBJ2-3 15 TRBD2 TRBV6-1 TGTGCCAGCAGGACGACTAGCGGGTATTCAGATACGCAGTATTTT CASRTTSGYSDTQYF
TRBJ2-7 15 TRBD2 TRBV6-5 TGTGCCAGCAGTTACTCCCGACTAGCCGTCTACGAGCAGTACTTC CASSYSRLAVYEQYF
TRBJ2-1 15 - TRBV6-5 TGTGCCAGCAGTTACTCGGTAGCACAAAACAATGAGCAGTTCTTC CASSYSVAQNNEQFF
TRBJ1-1 13 TRBD1 TRBV29-1 TGCAGCGTTCATCAGGGGGCAGGGGATGAAGCTTTCTTT CSVHQGAGDEAFF
TRBJ1-2 13 TRBD1 TRBV5-1 TGCGCCAGCAGCCCGGGACAGCTCTATGGCTACACCTTC CASSPGQLYGYTF
TRBJ1-4 15 TRBD1 TRBV4-1 TGCGCCAGCAGCCAAGATTGGACAGGGGATGAAAAACTGTTTTTT CASSQDWTGDEKLFF
TRBJ2-7 11 - TRBV2 TGTGCCAGCTCGACAGGTAACGAGCAGTACTTC CASSTGNEQYF
TRBJ2-1 16 TRBD2 TRBV4-1 TGCGCCAGCAGCCTCGGGACTAGCGGGGGGGCACGTGAGCAGTTCTTC CASSLGTSGGAREQFF
TRBJ2-5 13 - TRBV5-1 TGCGCCAGCAGCCCGGACAGCCAAGAGACCCAGTACTTC CASSPDSQETQYF
TRBJ1-1 13 - TRBV10-3 TGTGCCATCAGTGAAGAGGGTTCGACTGAAGCTTTCTTT CAISEEGSTEAFF
TRBJ2-5 16 TRBD2 TRBV9 TGTGCCAGCAGCGTAGAGGCTAGCGGGAGCAGTGAGACCCAGTACTTC CASSVEASGSSETQYF
TRBJ2-3 12 - TRBV7-2 TGTGCCAGCAGCTCGGGAGAGGATACGCAGTATTTT CASSSGEDTQYF
TRBJ2-1 16 TRBD2 TRBV7-9 TGTGCCAGCAGCTTAGTTGCTAGCGGGGACCTCAATGAGCAGTTCTTC CASSLVASGDLNEQFF
TRBJ2-7 15 - TRBV7-2 TGTGCCAGCAGCTTATATCCGGACACATCCTACGAGCAGTACTTC CASSLYPDTSYEQYF
TRBJ1-1 14 TRBD1 TRBV27 TGTGCCAGCAGCTCGAGACAGGGGAACACTGAAGCTTTCTTT CASSSRQGNTEAFF
TRBJ2-1 16 TRBD2 TRBV7-9 TGTGCCAGCAGCTTTTTCGGGAGGGTTACCTACAATGAGCAGTTCTTC CASSFFGRVTYNEQFF
TRBJ2-1 16 TRBD1 TRBV9 TGTGCCAGCAGCGCCAGGGGGACCCGCTCCTACAATGAGCAGTTCTTC CASSARGTRSYNEQFF
TRBJ1-3 14 - TRBV5-1 TGCGCCAGCAGCTTGGCAGGCTCTGGAAACACCATATATTTT CASSLAGSGNTIYF
TRBJ2-5 13 - TRBV5-6 TGTGCCAGCAGCTTAGGAGGTATGGAGACCCAGTACTTC CASSLGGMETQYF
TRBJ2-3 18 TRBD2 TRBV7-3 TGTGCCAGCAGCTTACTTACTAGCGGGGGGGCGGGTCCAGATACGCAGTATTTT CASSLLTSGGAGPDTQYF
TRBJ2-7 12 - TRBV27 TGTGCCAGCAGGCAGGGGGGAAACGAGCAGTACTTC CASRQGGNEQYF
TRBJ2-3 16 TRBD2 TRBV9 TGTGCCAGCAGCCTCGCACTAGCGGGGAATGCAGATACGCAGTATTTT CASSLALAGNADTQYF
TRBJ2-3 15 - TRBV6-1 TGTGCCAGCAGTGAGCTGGGGGCGCGGATAGATACGCAGTATTTT CASSELGARIDTQYF
TRBJ1-4 13 - TRBV30 TGTGCCTGGAGTGTACCCAACCTAGAAAAACTGTTTTTT CAWSVPNLEKLFF
TRBJ2-1 16 TRBD2 TRBV4-3 TGCGCCAGCAGCCACAGACTAGCGGGGATGATGAATGAGCAGTTCTTC CASSHRLAGMMNEQFF
TRBJ1-2 12 TRBD1 TRBV7-2 TGTGCCAGCAGCTTGGACAGGGTCGGCTACACCTTC CASSLDRVGYTF
TRBJ2-2 16 TRBD1 TRBV5-1 TGCGCCAGCAGCTTTTGGGGACAGGGTGACACCGGGGAGCTGTTTTTT CASSFWGQGDTGELFF
TRBJ2-5 13 TRBD1 TRBV6-5 TGTGCCACCAACCGACAGGGAGTAGAGACCCAGTACTTC CATNRQGVETQYF
TRBJ2-7 11 - TRBV30 TGTGCCTGGTTGGGGGGAAACGAGCAGTACTTC CAWLGGNEQYF
TRBJ2-3 12 TRBD1 TRBV29-1 TGCAGCGTCCTGACAGGGACAGATACGCAGTATTTT CSVLTGTDTQYF
TRBJ2-2 15 TRBD2 TRBV7-2 TGTGCCAGCAGCCGACTAGCGGGAAGCACCGGGGAGCTGTTTTTT CASSRLAGSTGELFF
TRBJ2-7 14 - TRBV6-1 TGTGCCAGCAGTTCCGGGACTGAAACCTACGAGCAGTACTTC CASSSGTETYEQYF
TRBJ2-7 15 TRBD2 TRBV2 TGTGCCAGCAGTTCACTAGCGGGCAGATTCGACGAGCAGTACTTC CASSSLAGRFDEQYF